Listed below are T cell receptor beta chains from one sample, sequenced in a study of blood T cells in healthy people across ages. TCRdb reprocessed the 5' RACE reads with MiXCR, giving one entry per CDR3 protein. The data show about 780,000 distinct CDR3 sequences, 35% to 50% seen once. The sequencing sample was made of blood. Receptor source: a man aged 80 or over in good health. Both conserved end residues are part of each CDR3. A D gene is named only where the DNA matches it firmly. Clone size is shown for a subset of rows, as once, few, many or a class of expanded clone.

TRBD1	TRBV12-3/TRBV12-4	many	TRBJ1-6	TGTGCCAGCAGTTATAAGGGGGCAGATTCACCCCTCCACTTT	CASSYKGADSPLHF
.	TRBV5-6	.	TRBJ2-5	TGTGCCAGCAGCCGGCACTTGGGGGTAGTCCAAGAGACCCAGTACTTC	CASSRHLGVVQETQYF
TRBD1	TRBV20-1	.	TRBJ2-2	TGCAGTGCCCTAGGACAGGGTGGTATCGGGGAGCTGTTTTTT	CSALGQGGIGELFF
.	TRBV9	.	TRBJ1-1	TGTGCCAGCAGCGTGGGCGCGTGGACTGAAGCTTTCTTT	CASSVGAWTEAFF
.	TRBV10-3	.	TRBJ2-6	TGTGCCACCAGTGAGTCTATCGTCCTGACTTTC	CATSESIVLTF
.	TRBV4-2	.	TRBJ2-7	TGTGCCAGCAGCCAAGATCCAAGACTTTACAATGAGCAGTACTTC	CASSQDPRLYNEQYF
TRBD2	TRBV5-1	.	TRBJ2-3	TGCGCCAGCGAAGCGGGAGGGACAGATACGCAGTATTTT	CASEAGGTDTQYF
.	TRBV27	.	TRBJ2-7	TGTGCCAGCAGCACACGACAGGTACCCTACGAGCAGTACTTC	CASSTRQVPYEQYF
.	TRBV20-1	once	TRBJ2-6	TGCAGTGCCCGACAAGACTCTGGGGCCAACGTCCTGACTTTC	CSARQDSGANVLTF
TRBD1	TRBV10-3	.	TRBJ1-6	TGTGCCATCTGGCCGGGACAGGGTGTATCACCCCTCCACTTT	CAIWPGQGVSPLHF
TRBD1	TRBV4-3	few	TRBJ2-1	TGCGCCAGCAGCCAAGATCTGGCAGGGGGCTTTTCCTACAATGAGCAGTTCTTC	CASSQDLAGGFSYNEQFF
TRBD2	TRBV20-1	few	TRBJ2-1	TGCAGTGCTAGAGACCTAGCGGGAGCTTACAATGAGCAGTTCTTC	CSARDLAGAYNEQFF
TRBD2	TRBV24-1	.	TRBJ2-5	TGTGCCACCGCCGGGACTAGCGGGTCTCAAGAGACCCAGTACTTC	CATAGTSGSQETQYF
.	TRBV29-1	few	TRBJ2-3	TGCAGCGTTGAAGTCGCAGGGGCTGGAGATACGCAGTATTTT	CSVEVAGAGDTQYF
TRBD2	TRBV5-1	.	TRBJ2-3	TGCGCCAGCAGCTTGGAGGCGGGGGAGACAGATACGCAGTATTTT	CASSLEAGETDTQYF
.	TRBV12-3/TRBV12-4	.	TRBJ2-7	TGTGCCAGCAGACCCCGGGACCACCGCTACGAGCAGTACTTC	CASRPRDHRYEQYF
.	TRBV11-3	few	TRBJ2-3	TGTGCCAGCAAGGAGGAGGGGGATACGCAGTATTTT	CASKEEGDTQYF
.	TRBV5-1	once	TRBJ1-4	TGCGCCAGCAGTGAGGGGGGGCGCGGTGAAAAACTGTTTTTT	CASSEGGRGEKLFF
.	TRBV5-1	few	TRBJ1-6	TGCGCCAGCAGCTTGACGACAGCTTATTCACCCCTCCACTTT	CASSLTTAYSPLHF
TRBD2	TRBV6-1	.	TRBJ2-7	TGTGCCAGCGGGACTAGCCTCTCCTACGAGCAGTACTTC	CASGTSLSYEQYF
.	TRBV10-3	.	TRBJ2-1	TGTGCCATCAGTGAGGCGAGGGGACGCGACAATGAGCAGTTCTTC	CAISEARGRDNEQFF
.	TRBV6-1	.	TRBJ1-1	TGTGCCAGCAGTGAAACCCGATCGAACACTGAAGCTTTCTTT	CASSETRSNTEAFF
TRBD1	TRBV7-2	few	TRBJ1-1	TGTGCCAGCAGCCAACTGACAGGGGGTGTAGGCACTGAAGCTTTCTTT	CASSQLTGGVGTEAFF